This entry describes one T cell receptor beta chain. The junction had 12 bases not matched to a gene; V was cut back by 4 bases and J by 0 bases. Germline CDR1 reads LGHNA; CDR2 reads YSLEER. This CDR3 is built from 17 residues. Assay used: immunoSEQ multiplex PCR; TCRdb lists only in-frame clones, some missing. Of around 81,000 clones listed, roughly 92% are singletons. The sample is drawn from a study of T cell changes during pregnancy in multiple sclerosis. The V call is TRBV4-3, the J call TRBJ2-7, with 7 nucleotides matching TRBD1. The TCR sequence derives from a female donor in good health, enrolled as a control in a pregnancy study. Sequenced here: peripheral blood, sampled after pregnancy. The CDR3 protein is CASSRVGQGQSSYEQYF. Here the CDR3 DNA reads TGCGCCAGCAGCCGTGTAGGCCAGGGACAGAGCTCCTACGAGCAGTACTTC.